These T cell receptor beta chains were read from a single sample in a study of T cells in Graves' hyperthyroidism and ophthalmopathy. TCRdb ran MiXCR on the multiplex PCR reads and lists one entry per CDR3 protein. The data hold 600,000 to 800,000 distinct CDR3 sequences, with around a third observed a single time. Material: blood. Receptors were obtained from a woman aged 40-49 years with Graves' hyperthyroidism. Both conserved end residues are part of each CDR3. The D gene is left open where the match is weak. Not all rows give a size; the values are once, few, many and, for expanded clones, a class.

v_gene	j_gene	abundance	d_gene	CDR3nt	CDR3aa
TRBV4-3	TRBJ1-1	few	NA	TGCGCCAGCAGCCAAGATCCAGGGGATTCCACTGAAGCTTTCTTT	CASSQDPGDSTEAFF
TRBV24-1	TRBJ1-1	few	NA	TGTGCCACCAGTGATTCCAGCGGGAGGCTTGAAGCTTTCTTT	CATSDSSGRLEAFF
TRBV20-1	TRBJ2-1	once	NA	TGCAGTGCTAAGGGTAGGGACAATGAGCAGTTCTTC	CSAKGRDNEQFF
TRBV27	TRBJ2-7	once	NA	TGTGCCAGCAGTTTGGACATAGGGCTGGTCGAGCAGTACTTC	CASSLDIGLVEQYF
TRBV2	TRBJ2-7	few	NA	TGTGCCAGCACGGGGGACCACTACGAGCAGTACTTC	CASTGDHYEQYF
TRBV9	TRBJ1-1	NA	NA	TGTGCCAGCAGCGTAGTACGCAGGGGAGATAACACTGAAGCTTTCTTT	CASSVVRRGDNTEAFF
TRBV5-1	TRBJ2-7	many	NA	TGCGCCAGCAGCTTGGTCCTTGGCGGGACCCTCTACGAGCAGTACTTC	CASSLVLGGTLYEQYF
TRBV10-3	TRBJ1-2	many	TRBD1	TGTGCCATCAGTGGAGCGACAGGGGGCGAGGATGGCTACACCTTC	CAISGATGGEDGYTF
TRBV19	TRBJ1-2	few	TRBD1	TGTGCCAGTAGGATGGGACAGGCCGACTATGGCTACACCTTC	CASRMGQADYGYTF
TRBV7-9	TRBJ1-2	many	NA	TGTGCCAGCAGCTTAGAGGCAGGGTCGGATGGCTACACCTTC	CASSLEAGSDGYTF
TRBV10-3	TRBJ2-1	NA	NA	TGTGCCATCAGTGAGGAGCGGGCGTACAATGAGCAGTTCTTC	CAISEERAYNEQFF
TRBV7-2	TRBJ1-1	many	NA	TGTGCCAGCAGCTTCCCCAGACCCCTGAACACTGAAGCTTTCTTT	CASSFPRPLNTEAFF
TRBV12-3/TRBV12-4	TRBJ1-2	NA	NA	TGTGCCAGCAGTTTTTTAGTGGGACATGACTATGGCTACACCTTC	CASSFLVGHDYGYTF
TRBV12-3/TRBV12-4	TRBJ1-5	many	NA	TGTGCCAGCAGTTTGAACCCGGGGCAGCCCCAGCATTTT	CASSLNPGQPQHF
TRBV7-2	TRBJ2-5	once	TRBD2	TGTGCCAGCAGCTTAGGGGGGGGGGGACGTCTCGGGACCCAGTACTTC	CASSLGGGGRLGTQYF
TRBV6-5	TRBJ1-1	NA	NA	TGTGCCAGCGGGCGGGACACCATGAACACTGAAGCTTTCTTT	CASGRDTMNTEAFF
TRBV10-3	TRBJ2-7	once	TRBD2	TGTGCCACCGGGACTAGCGGGAGAGACGAGCAGTACTTC	CATGTSGRDEQYF
TRBV25-1	TRBJ2-7	few	NA	TGTGCCAGCAGCTGGCGAGCCGGGAGCTACGAGCAGTACTTC	CASSWRAGSYEQYF
TRBV4-3	TRBJ1-6	once	NA	TGCGCCGGCAGCCAAGTTAGTAGGGTAACAGGGAGTTCTACTTCACCCCTCCACTTT	CAGSQVSRVTGSSTSPLHF
TRBV9	TRBJ1-6	many	NA	TGTGCCAGCAGCGGAGGACGGATAAATAATTCACCCCTCCACTTT	CASSGGRINNSPLHF
TRBV7-2	TRBJ1-2	many	NA	TGTGCCAGCAGCTTAGTGGTGTCTGGGGGCGTAAGATATGGCTACACCTTC	CASSLVVSGGVRYGYTF
TRBV19	TRBJ2-5	many	TRBD1	TGTGCCAGTAGCTCCTCCGGGACAGGGAAAGAGACCCAGTACTTC	CASSSSGTGKETQYF
TRBV14	TRBJ1-2	NA	NA	TGTGCCAGCAGCCAAGGGTCACAGAACTATGGCTACACCTTC	CASSQGSQNYGYTF
TRBV10-3	TRBJ1-1	few	NA	TGTGCCAGCGGCTGGATGCGGGAGACTGAAGCTTTCTTT	CASGWMRETEAFF
TRBV11-2	TRBJ2-3	NA	NA	TGTGCCAGCAGTTTGATGGATACGCAGTATTTT	CASSLMDTQYF
TRBV15	TRBJ2-7	many	NA	TGTGCCACCAGCAGAGATCTCGACGGTTACGAGCAGTACTTC	CATSRDLDGYEQYF
TRBV2	TRBJ1-5	NA	NA	TGTGCCAGCAGTGAAAAATGGGAAGGACAGCCCCAGCATTTT	CASSEKWEGQPQHF
TRBV7-9	TRBJ2-5	NA	TRBD2	TGTGCCAGCAGCTTAGGAGAGCGGGGAGGCACAGATACGCAGTACTTC	CASSLGERGGTDTQYF
TRBV4-3	TRBJ1-5	NA	NA	TGCGCCAGCAGCCACCACGTAAGGGCGGGAGGTTTGAGTCAGCCCCAGCATTTT	CASSHHVRAGGLSQPQHF
TRBV20-1	TRBJ1-6	NA	NA	TGCAGTGCTAGAGATTGGGAGTATGATTCACCCCTCCACTTT	CSARDWEYDSPLHF
TRBV29-1	TRBJ2-7	NA	TRBD2	TGCAGCGTTGAGGACTTTCTAGCGGGAGAAAACGAGCAGTACTTC	CSVEDFLAGENEQYF
TRBV7-2	TRBJ2-2	few	TRBD1	TGTGCCAGCAGAACGTGGGACAGTGCGAACACCGGGGAGCTGTTTTTT	CASRTWDSANTGELFF
TRBV10-3	TRBJ2-7	NA	NA	TGTGCCACCTCAAGACTCCAACCCGGGACCCCAGGGGACGAGCAGTACTTC	CATSRLQPGTPGDEQYF
TRBV19	TRBJ1-4	many	NA	TGTGCCAGGTTACGGACAGTCGAAAAACTGTTTTTT	CARLRTVEKLFF
TRBV28	TRBJ1-1	many	NA	TGTGCTAGCAGCTCGACAGCGAACACTGAAGCTTTCTTT	CASSSTANTEAFF
TRBV29-1	TRBJ1-6	many	TRBD1	TGCAGCGTTGAATCTTCGGGACAGCATAATTCACCCCTCCACTTT	CSVESSGQHNSPLHF
TRBV7-2	TRBJ2-7	NA	NA	TGCGCCAGCAGCCAGGGGGGGACAAGGGTGTACGAGCAGTACTTC	CASSQGGTRVYEQYF
TRBV6-5	TRBJ1-5	few	NA	TGTGCCAGCACCCGGACATTTAGCAATCAGCCCCAGCATTTT	CASTRTFSNQPQHF
TRBV15	TRBJ1-2	many	NA	TGTGCCACCAGCAGAGGGGGGATTAACTATGGCTACACCTTC	CATSRGGINYGYTF
TRBV19	TRBJ1-1	few	NA	TGTGCCAGTAGTATCATCCAAGGGAACACTGAAGCTTTCTTT	CASSIIQGNTEAFF
TRBV19	TRBJ1-5	NA	NA	TGTGCCAGTCGGGACGGGGGGGATCAGCCCCAGCATTTT	CASRDGGDQPQHF
TRBV20-1	TRBJ2-5	NA	NA	TGCAGGGTCGGGACTGGGCACGTAAGGACCCAGTACTTC	CRVGTGHVRTQYF
TRBV4-3	TRBJ2-7	NA	TRBD2	TGCGCCAGCAGCCTTCTAGCGGGAGGGGTAACCTACGAGCAGTACTTC	CASSLLAGGVTYEQYF
TRBV29-1	TRBJ1-1	many	TRBD1	TGCAGCGTTGGAAGAGGGGGCATGGACACTGAAGCTTTCTTT	CSVGRGGMDTEAFF
TRBV19	TRBJ1-2	NA	TRBD1	TGTGCCAGTAGTATAGATCTTTCTGGGAGGGACAGGACGTCCGGCTACACCTTC	CASSIDLSGRDRTSGYTF
TRBV20-1	TRBJ2-7	NA	NA	TGCAGTGCTAGACAGGGTTTCTCCTACGAGCAGTACTTC	CSARQGFSYEQYF
TRBV7-9	TRBJ2-2	NA	NA	TGTGCCAGCAGCTTGGGCCCGACCCTGGCGAACACCGGGGAGCTGTTTTTT	CASSLGPTLANTGELFF
TRBV4-1	TRBJ2-5	few	NA	TGCGCCAGCAGCCATGTTGACCGGACGGAAGAGACCCAGTACTTC	CASSHVDRTEETQYF
TRBV2	TRBJ2-1	NA	NA	TGTGCCAGCAGATCTGGTGTTGGTTACAATGAGCAGTTCTTC	CASRSGVGYNEQFF
TRBV10-3	TRBJ1-1	NA	NA	TGTGCCATCAGTGAGCAAAGGGCCACTGAAGCTTTCTTT	CAISEQRATEAFF
TRBV20-1	TRBJ1-4	NA	NA	TGCAGTGCCTCCCCGGAGGGGGTTAGGGAAAAACTGTTTTTT	CSASPEGVREKLFF
TRBV7-6	TRBJ1-6	many	NA	TGTGCCAGCAGCCCCTCCTATAATTCACCCCTCCACTTT	CASSPSYNSPLHF
TRBV29-1	TRBJ1-5	many	NA	TGCAGCGTTGAGGGAGGCAGCAATCAGCCCCAGCATTTT	CSVEGGSNQPQHF
TRBV10-3	TRBJ2-7	few	TRBD2	TGTGCCAGCAGTTACTCGAGGGCCGGGGGGATCCCTCGCGAGCAGTACTTC	CASSYSRAGGIPREQYF
TRBV5-1	TRBJ2-2	NA	TRBD2	TGCGCCAGCAGCGGTGGAGGACTAGCGGGAGACACCGGGGAGCTGTTTTTT	CASSGGGLAGDTGELFF
TRBV5-4	TRBJ1-5	NA	NA	TGTGCCAGCAGCTTGGGTACGGGAGCAGGTCAGCCCCAGCATTTT	CASSLGTGAGQPQHF
TRBV10-3	TRBJ1-2	NA	TRBD1	TGTGCCATCAGTGATCCCCCGGGGGGAGGGGGCGCGAATGGCTACACCTTC	CAISDPPGGGGANGYTF
TRBV19	TRBJ2-7	few	NA	TGTGCCAGTAGGAAAGCTCGGGAGCAGTACTTC	CASRKAREQYF
TRBV29-1	TRBJ1-3	NA	NA	TGCAGCGTTACTGGCCACATCTCTGGAAACACCATATATTTT	CSVTGHISGNTIYF
TRBV19	TRBJ2-5	NA	TRBD2	TGTGCCAGTAGTGCCTCACTAGCGGGTTACAATGAGCAGTACTTC	CASSASLAGYNEQYF